Sequencing of this T cell receptor (beta chain) was carried out in a study of cytomegalovirus exposure and HLA in healthy donors (dated 2017 in TCRdb). At the level of the whole study: According to an earlier analysis of 587 of the donors, 150 million to 200 million T cells yielded 100 million or so unique TCR beta sequences and about 300 Gb of sequence data. High-throughput TCR immunosequencing, statistical association of individual TCRs with disease status, and machine learning were combined to predict cytomegalovirus infection status. The study aimed to test whether signatures of past pathogen exposure could be identified by cataloging public T cell receptors. An early release that covered several hundred HLA-typed donors contained about 300 gigabases of sequencing data and tens of millions of unique TCR sequences. Both class I and class II loci were covered by HLA typing, at four-digit resolution. A later genetic analysis took genome-wide SNP genotypes for about 60% of the roughly 670 donors and used that subset as a discovery cohort. Among about 390 genotyped donors of the cohort, an average of roughly 240,000 unique TCR beta nucleotide sequences were sequenced per donor, about a sixth of them non-productive. The genetic ancestry cluster associated with self-reported Caucasian donors included roughly four fifths of the roughly 410 genotyped donors. An earlier analysis of 587 of the donors applied high-throughput TCR beta sequencing to assess whether each TCR beta V gene segment acted as functional or pseudogenic. All discovery cohort repertoires had been generated on a single sequencing platform. Typing coverage varied by locus: roughly 629-630 donors for A, B, C, DRB1 and DQB1; 522 for DQA1; approximately 610 for DPA1; roughly 470 for DPB1. The later analysis used no new phenotypic data to find candidate immune exposures, relying instead on TCR beta sequences and their occurrence across donors. A later analysis re-examined previously published TCR beta repertoires from just over 650 donors and added high-resolution HLA genotyping to investigate patterns of TCR occurrence. Alongside the repertoire data, information on donor age, sex, ethnicity and CMV serostatus was compiled. Besides the first cohort of 550 to 750 subjects, a separate validation cohort made up of 120 different subjects was used. Because of strong linkage in the cohort, four or five DR-DQ haplotypes were treated as single units for association and clustering. The T cell repertoires of 666 subjects were profiled by immunosequencing and related to cytomegalovirus serostatus.

Libraries were prepared through the immunoSEQ multiplex PCR assay. For the multiplex PCR, a mixture combining 60 forward primers for TCR Vbeta segments and 13 reverse primers for TCR Jbeta segments was used. A multiplex PCR assay on genomic DNA amplified the CDR3 region of rearranged TCR beta genes. Amplified TCR beta libraries were sequenced as 87-base-pair reads on the Illumina HiSeq System. Concerning the study's data processing: A later analysis tallied around 87 million unique TCR beta chains across the 666 repertoires, and about 10 million of those chains were shared by two or more donors. A nearest-neighbor algorithm error-corrected the raw reads and collapsed the reads into unique sequences, merging closely related sequences to remove PCR and sequencing errors. Alignment of CDR3 sequences to IMGT reference sequences was used to assign V, D and J gene segments. For a sequence to be retained, a match of at least six nucleotides was required to both a V gene segment and a J gene segment. A rearrangement counted as productive if the CDR3 had no stop codons and remained in frame with V and J, and every other rearrangement counted as non-productive. Following IMGT convention, CDR3 was defined as the stretch from the second conserved V-encoded cysteine to the conserved J-encoded phenylalanine. In an earlier analysis of more than 550 of the donors, sequences lacking an unambiguous match to a single V gene segment were excluded. In an earlier analysis of several hundred of the donors, V segments were called functional above 56.7% productive rearrangements and were called segregating when the between-donor standard deviation exceeded 5%. To diagnose cytomegalovirus status from the catalog of TCR beta chain sequences, a statistical classification framework was built. A later analysis assigned V and J genes by comparing TCR nucleotide sequences with IMGT/GENE-DB human TR gene sequences. The TCRdist pipeline was used in a later analysis to assign CDR3 sequences and most-parsimonious VDJ recombination scenarios. In a later analysis, each TCR beta chain was defined by its CDR3 amino acid sequence together with its V-gene family, and reads without a unique V-gene family were excluded. In a later analysis, fewer than 650 highly shared, low-generation-probability nucleotide sequences were removed to address suspected cross-contamination and a sequencing artifact. In a later analysis, a clonal expansion index for each public chain was calculated from normalized within-repertoire ranks of inferred template counts. In a later analysis, generation probabilities were computed with a VDJ recombination model fitted to out-of-frame rearrangements, and the resulting probabilities were checked against IGoR. Hypergeometric tests were used in a later analysis to score TCR-TCR, TCR-HLA and TCR-CMV co-occurrence, with a repertoire-size bias correction applied to the TCR pairs. False discovery rates were estimated in a later analysis by permuting HLA or CMV assignments 20 times. In a later analysis, co-occurring TCRs were grouped using DBSCAN, and TCRdist sequence similarity was added for clustering within HLA-allele-positive subsets. Co-occurrence clustering excluded repertoires with fewer than 30,000 or more than 120,000 public chains, plus five with anomalous nucleotide sharing. The clones in this table, taken by TCRdb from immuneACCESS, are in-frame only. Not every clone is retained; where verified, under half of the shortfall comes from an unresolved V gene, and the cause of the rest is unknown. V and J calls and clone size come straight from that table; D and trimming were deduced from the DNA. The sample table records 150,000 to 200,000 clones. In total, the top ten clones hold almost 6.5% of the sample.

Overall results and qualifications from the work: Most TCR sequences were observed very rarely across donors, whereas some public TCRs were present in many individuals. The classifier was reported to diagnose cytomegalovirus status with high specificity and sensitivity in both the original cohort and the validation cohort. Sequencing depth was assumed to be roughly uniform across donors in the presence/absence analyses, though that assumption may not hold. In an earlier analysis of roughly 500 of the donors, most TCR beta V segments appeared in productive rearrangements about 87% or about 30% of the time, broadly matching IMGT annotations. Several of the top co-occurrence clusters appeared to be linked to parvovirus B19, influenza, CMV and Epstein-Barr virus, according to a later analysis. A later genetic analysis associated a missense DCLRE1C variant with V-gene and J-gene trimming of TCR beta chains, and an independent cohort replicated the association. Some 16 rarely observed V segments, including chromosome 9 orphons, were excluded from the earlier analysis of approximately 500 of the donors because counts were too low. A total of 164 TCR beta chains were listed by the study as associated with cytomegalovirus. When HLA alleles, especially DR and DQ, strongly co-occurred, TCR associations were difficult to assign to individual alleles. A later analysis associated 15,000 to 20,000 TCR beta sequences with specific HLA alleles at a false discovery rate of 0.05. Because the 87-base-pair reads could not distinguish some IMGT-functional V segments, including TRBV6-2 and TRBV6-3, those segments were excluded. Because HLA typing was unavailable for some donors at each locus, only the typed subset was used in association tests. A further reported finding was that TCR beta sequences accurately predicted the HLA-A and HLA-B alleles for most subjects in the first cohort. A group of highly shared sequence variants was considered likely to be a technical artifact of the sequencing pipeline. According to a later analysis, TCR association rates differed among HLA loci, with DRB1 alleles showing the most associated TCRs and HLA-C alleles showing the fewest. Compared with equally common non-associated chains, HLA-associated TCR beta chains in a later analysis were more clonally expanded and had lower generation probabilities. In vitro tests confirmed that a few of the cytomegalovirus-associated TCR beta chains recognize cytomegalovirus antigens. For the cohort, immune exposure information was limited to CMV serostatus. In a later genetic analysis, fewer N-insertions in productive TCRs were reported among donors in an Asian-associated ancestry cluster than the approximately 710-donor mean. Correlated functional status among segregating V segments might reflect linkage disequilibrium, but an unknown experimental factor could not be ruled out. The cohort was sequenced for TCR beta chains only, and without alpha or paired-chain data the features that could be detected were limited. It was suggested by the authors that the approach could potentially be generalized to other disease states and immunological phenotypes. Most CMV-associated TCR beta chains appeared to be HLA-restricted in a later analysis, and the HLA associations seemed to be driven largely by CMV exposure.

The V and J ends are trimmed by 2 bases and 1 base, leaving 11 bases between them. The CDR3 holds 15 amino acids from the cysteine to the phenylalanine. The kept DNA is CDR3 alone, 45 bases in frame from the first base. From the germline V gene, CDR1 is KGHSH and CDR2 is LQKENI. As regards this clone: Its antigen target is currently unknown.

The cohort comprised around 690 healthy bone marrow donors. At the time of sampling, all cohort members were nominally healthy, though unrecorded immune exposures were likely present. The donor was CMV seronegative and belonged to the group of around 350 seronegative cohort members. Every donor gave a peripheral blood sample, and the peripheral blood mononuclear cells from that sample were used for TCR beta sequencing. Genomic DNA extraction from the blood cell samples was performed with the Qiagen DNeasy Blood Extraction Kit. The sample was PBMCs. The sequence joins TRBV18 to TRBJ1-1; the D gene cannot be resolved reliably. This TCR derives from a young man in good health and CMV-seronegative. The CDR3 protein is CASSPFTVENTEAFF. The DNA sequence follows: TGTGCCAGCTCACCATTCACAGTTGAGAACACTGAAGCTTTCTTT.